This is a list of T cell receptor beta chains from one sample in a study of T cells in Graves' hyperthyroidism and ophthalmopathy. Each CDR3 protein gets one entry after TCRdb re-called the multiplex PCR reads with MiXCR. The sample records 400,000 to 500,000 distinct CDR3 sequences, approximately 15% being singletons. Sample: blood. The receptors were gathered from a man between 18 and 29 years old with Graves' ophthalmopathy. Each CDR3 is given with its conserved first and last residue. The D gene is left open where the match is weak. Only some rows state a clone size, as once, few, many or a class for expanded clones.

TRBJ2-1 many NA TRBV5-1 CASSLAGPPHNEQFF TGCGCCAGCAGCTTGGCCGGCCCTCCCCACAATGAGCAGTTCTTC
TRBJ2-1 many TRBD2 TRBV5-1 CASSLLGLAGQDEQFF TGCGCCAGCAGCTTGTTGGGACTAGCGGGACAGGATGAGCAGTTCTTC
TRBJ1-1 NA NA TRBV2 CASSIRENTEAFF TGTGCCAGCAGTATCAGGGAAAACACTGAAGCTTTCTTT
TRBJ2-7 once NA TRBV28 CASSPFRDGSYEQYF TGTGCCAGCAGCCCGTTCCGGGACGGTTCCTACGAGCAGTACTTC
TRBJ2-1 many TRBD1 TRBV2 CASSARQGADEQFF TGTGCCAGCAGCGCTAGACAGGGGGCAGATGAGCAGTTCTTC
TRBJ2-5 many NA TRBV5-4 CASSRREETQYF TGTGCCAGCAGCCGACGGGAAGAGACCCAGTACTTC
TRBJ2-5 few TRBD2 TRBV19 CASRLAGGRGQETQYF TGTGCCAGTAGACTAGCGGGAGGACGAGGGCAAGAGACCCAGTACTTC
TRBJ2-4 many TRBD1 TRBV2 CASSEAPLTGDIQYF TGTGCCAGCAGTGAAGCACCTTTGACAGGGGACATTCAGTACTTC
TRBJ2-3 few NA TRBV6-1 CASSEDLAVNTQYF TGTGCCAGCAGTGAAGACCTAGCTGTGAATACGCAGTATTTT
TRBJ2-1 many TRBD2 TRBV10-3 CAINPTSGSYNEQFF TGTGCCATCAACCCGACTAGCGGGAGCTACAATGAGCAGTTCTTC
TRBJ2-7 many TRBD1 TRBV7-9 CASSFGQGFFEQYF TGTGCCAGCAGCTTTGGACAGGGATTTTTTGAGCAGTACTTC
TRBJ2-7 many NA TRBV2 CATVWGVSYEQYF TGTGCCACAGTATGGGGTGTCTCCTACGAGCAGTACTTC
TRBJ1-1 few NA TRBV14 CASSFNDRTEAFF TGTGCCAGCAGCTTCAATGATCGAACTGAAGCTTTCTTT
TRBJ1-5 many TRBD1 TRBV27 CASSLDPTGGDQPQHF TGTGCCAGCAGTTTGGACCCGACAGGGGGGGACCAGCCCCAGCATTTT
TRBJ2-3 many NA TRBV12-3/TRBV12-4 CASSLTMISTDTQYF TGTGCCAGCAGTTTAACTATGATTAGCACAGATACGCAGTATTTT
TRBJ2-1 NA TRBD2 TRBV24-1 CATSDLGREGYNEQFF TGTGCCACCAGTGATTTGGGGCGGGAGGGCTACAATGAGCAGTTCTTC
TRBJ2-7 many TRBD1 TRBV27 CASRTGQERAYEQYF TGTGCCAGCAGAACAGGACAGGAGAGAGCCTACGAGCAGTACTTC
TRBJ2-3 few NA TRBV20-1 CSARVGAGTDTQYF TGCAGTGCCCGCGTGGGGGCGGGCACAGATACGCAGTATTTT
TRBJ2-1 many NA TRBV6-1 CASSYGVLGNEQFF TGTGCCAGCAGTTACGGGGTGTTAGGGAATGAGCAGTTCTTC
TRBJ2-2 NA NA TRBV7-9 CASSLAWRGHYTGELFF TGTGCCAGCAGCTTAGCGTGGAGAGGTCATTACACCGGGGAGCTGTTTTTT
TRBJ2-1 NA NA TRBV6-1 CASSLRSGQMGNEQFF TGTGCCAGCAGCCTACGGTCGGGACAAATGGGCAATGAGCAGTTCTTC
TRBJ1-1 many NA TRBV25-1 CASSQFGRVNTEAFF TGTGCCAGCAGTCAGTTCGGGAGGGTAAACACTGAAGCTTTCTTT
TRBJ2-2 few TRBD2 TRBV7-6 CASTQLGGTSGTGELFF TGTGCCAGCACCCAATTAGGAGGGACTAGCGGGACCGGGGAGCTGTTTTTT
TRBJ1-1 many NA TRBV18 CASSGPGEGLTEAFF TGTGCCAGCTCCGGCCCGGGGGAAGGTCTCACTGAAGCTTTCTTT
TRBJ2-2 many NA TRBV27 CASTLGTKNTGELFF TGTGCCAGCACCCTAGGGACAAAGAACACCGGGGAGCTGTTTTTT
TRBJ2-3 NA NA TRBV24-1 CATSDRVGGRGSYTQYF TGTGCCACCAGTGATAGGGTGGGAGGCAGGGGTTCGTATACGCAGTATTTT
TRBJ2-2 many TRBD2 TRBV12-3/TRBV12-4 CASRTSGKVGELFF TGTGCCAGCCGGACTAGCGGGAAGGTCGGGGAGCTGTTTTTT
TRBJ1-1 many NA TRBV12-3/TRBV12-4 CASSSRGQGTEAFF TGTGCCAGCAGTTCCCGCGGACAAGGCACTGAAGCTTTCTTT
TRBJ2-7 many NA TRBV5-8 CASSLMGPSYEQYF TGTGCCAGCAGCTTGATGGGGCCCTCCTACGAGCAGTACTTC
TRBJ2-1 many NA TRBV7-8 CASSFGTRGSGGNEQFF TGTGCCAGCAGCTTTGGTACTAGGGGCTCTGGGGGCAATGAGCAGTTCTTC
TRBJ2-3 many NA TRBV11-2 CASSLVGREKDTQYF TGTGCCAGCAGCTTAGTCGGCAGGGAGAAAGATACGCAGTATTTT
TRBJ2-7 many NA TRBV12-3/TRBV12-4 CASSRGLSHEQYF TGTGCCAGCAGTAGGGGTTTGTCCCACGAGCAGTACTTC
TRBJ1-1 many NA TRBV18 CASSQVGGAPEAFF TGTGCCAGCTCACAAGTGGGGGGGGCGCCTGAAGCTTTCTTT
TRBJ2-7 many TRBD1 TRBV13 CASSFGDSLPYEQYF TGTGCCAGCAGCTTTGGGGACAGCCTACCCTACGAGCAGTACTTC
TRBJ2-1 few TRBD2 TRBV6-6 CASSYAKTSGGNEQFF TGTGCCAGCAGTTACGCTAAGACTAGCGGGGGGAATGAGCAGTTCTTC
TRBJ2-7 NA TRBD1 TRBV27 CASSSGQSDYEQYF TGTGCCAGCAGTTCGGGACAGTCCGACTACGAGCAGTACTTC
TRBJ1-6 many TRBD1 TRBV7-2 CASSSDRDSPLHF TGTGCCAGCAGCTCCGACAGGGATTCACCCCTCCACTTT
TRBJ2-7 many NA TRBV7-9 CASSLARGGASSYEQYF TGTGCCAGCAGCTTAGCCCGAGGGGGGGCTTCATCCTACGAGCAGTACTTC
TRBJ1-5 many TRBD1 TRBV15 CATSDVDRDVLSNQPQHF TGTGCCACCAGCGACGTTGACAGGGACGTGTTGAGCAATCAGCCCCAGCATTTT
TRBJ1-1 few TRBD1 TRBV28 CASSRQGGGGDTEAFF TGTGCCAGCAGCCGACAGGGGGGAGGAGGGGACACTGAAGCTTTCTTT
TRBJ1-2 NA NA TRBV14 CASSQVERGYTF TGTGCCAGCAGCCAAGTGGAGAGAGGCTACACCTTC
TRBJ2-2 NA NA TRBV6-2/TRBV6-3 CASHPRGTGELFF TGTGCCAGCCACCCCCGTGGCACCGGGGAGCTGTTTTTT
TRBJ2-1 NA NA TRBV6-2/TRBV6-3 CASSYNGENNEQFF TGTGCCAGCAGTTATAACGGGGAGAACAATGAGCAGTTCTTC
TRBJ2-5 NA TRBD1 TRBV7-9 CASSSGTGRSSLETQYF TGTGCCAGCAGCTCTGGGACAGGGCGATCGTCTTTAGAGACCCAGTACTTC
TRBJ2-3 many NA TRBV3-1 CASSQWRQLSDTQYF TGTGCCAGCAGCCAATGGAGACAGCTTTCAGATACGCAGTATTTT
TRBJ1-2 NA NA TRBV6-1 CASSPREVLNGYTF TGTGCCAGCAGTCCTCGGGAAGTCCTAAATGGCTACACCTTC
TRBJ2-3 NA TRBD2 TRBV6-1 CASREWTSGTDTQYF TGTGCCAGCAGAGAATGGACTAGCGGGACAGATACGCAGTATTTT